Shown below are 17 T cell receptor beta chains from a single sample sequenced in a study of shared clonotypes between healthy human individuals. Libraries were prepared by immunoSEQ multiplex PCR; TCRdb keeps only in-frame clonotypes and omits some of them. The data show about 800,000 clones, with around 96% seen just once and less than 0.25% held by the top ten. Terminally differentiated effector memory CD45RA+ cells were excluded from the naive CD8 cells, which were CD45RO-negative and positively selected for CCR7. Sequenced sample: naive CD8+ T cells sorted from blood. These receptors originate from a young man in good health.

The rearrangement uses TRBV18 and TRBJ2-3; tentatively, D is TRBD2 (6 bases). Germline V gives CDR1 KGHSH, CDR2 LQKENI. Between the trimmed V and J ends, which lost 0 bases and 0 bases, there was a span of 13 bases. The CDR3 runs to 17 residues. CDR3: CASSPPGSGGSTDTQYF. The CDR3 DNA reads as TGTGCCAGCTCACCACCCGGGAGCGGAGGTAGCACAGATACGCAGTATTTT.

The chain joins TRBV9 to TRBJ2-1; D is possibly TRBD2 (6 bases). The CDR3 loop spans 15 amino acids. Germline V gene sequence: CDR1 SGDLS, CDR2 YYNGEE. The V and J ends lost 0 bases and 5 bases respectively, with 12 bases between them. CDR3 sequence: CASSVEVGGNNEQFF. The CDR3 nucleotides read TGTGCCAGCAGCGTAGAAGTGGGAGGAAACAATGAGCAGTTCTTC.

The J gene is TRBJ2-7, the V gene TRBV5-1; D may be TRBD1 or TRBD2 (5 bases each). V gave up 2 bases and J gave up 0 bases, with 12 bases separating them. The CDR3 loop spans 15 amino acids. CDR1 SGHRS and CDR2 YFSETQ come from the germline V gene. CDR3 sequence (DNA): TGCGCCAGCAGCTTAGGGACGGGCAGCTCCTACGAGCAGTACTTC. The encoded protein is CASSLGTGSSYEQYF.

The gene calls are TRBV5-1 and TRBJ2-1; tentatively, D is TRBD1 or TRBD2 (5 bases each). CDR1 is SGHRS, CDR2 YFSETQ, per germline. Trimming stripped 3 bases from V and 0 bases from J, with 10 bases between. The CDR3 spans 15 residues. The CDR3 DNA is TGCGCCAGCAGCTATAGAGGGGACTCCTACAATGAGCAGTTCTTC. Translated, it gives CASSYRGDSYNEQFF.

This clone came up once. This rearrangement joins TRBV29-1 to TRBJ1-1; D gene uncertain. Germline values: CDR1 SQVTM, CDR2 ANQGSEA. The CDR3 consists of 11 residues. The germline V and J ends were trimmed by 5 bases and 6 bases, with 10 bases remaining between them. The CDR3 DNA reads TGCAGCGTTAGGGCTGGGGCTGAAGCTTTCTTT. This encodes CSVRAGAEAFF.

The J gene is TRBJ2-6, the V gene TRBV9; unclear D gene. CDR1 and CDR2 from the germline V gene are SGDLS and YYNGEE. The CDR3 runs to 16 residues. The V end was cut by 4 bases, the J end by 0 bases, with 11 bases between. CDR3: CASSLSRNSGANVLTF. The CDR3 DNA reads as TGTGCCAGCAGCCTAAGTAGGAACTCTGGGGCCAACGTCCTGACTTTC. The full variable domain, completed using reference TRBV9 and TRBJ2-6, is DSGVTQTPKHLITATGQRVTLRCSPRSGDLSVYWYQQSLDQGLQFLIQYYNGEERAKGNILERFSAQQFPDLHSELNLSSLELGDSALYFCASSLSRNSGANVLTFGAGSRLTVL.

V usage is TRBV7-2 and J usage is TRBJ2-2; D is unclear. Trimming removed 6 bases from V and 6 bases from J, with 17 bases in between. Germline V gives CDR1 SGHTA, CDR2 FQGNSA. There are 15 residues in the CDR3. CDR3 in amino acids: CASSSPVTWPGELFF. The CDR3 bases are TGTGCCAGCAGTTCCCCAGTGACGTGGCCCGGGGAGCTGTTTTTT.

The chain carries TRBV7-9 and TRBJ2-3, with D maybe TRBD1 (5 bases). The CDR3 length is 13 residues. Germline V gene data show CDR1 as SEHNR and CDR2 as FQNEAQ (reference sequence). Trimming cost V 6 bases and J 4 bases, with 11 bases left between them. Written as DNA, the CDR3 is TGTGCCAGCAGTACCATGGGGCCAGATACGCAGTATTTT. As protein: CASSTMGPDTQYF.

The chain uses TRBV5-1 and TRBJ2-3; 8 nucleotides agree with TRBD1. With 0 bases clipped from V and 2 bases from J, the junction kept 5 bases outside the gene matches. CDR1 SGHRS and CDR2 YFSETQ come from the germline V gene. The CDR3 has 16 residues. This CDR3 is CASSLARTGYTDTQYF. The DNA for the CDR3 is TGCGCCAGCAGCTTGGCCCGGACAGGGTACACAGATACGCAGTATTTT.

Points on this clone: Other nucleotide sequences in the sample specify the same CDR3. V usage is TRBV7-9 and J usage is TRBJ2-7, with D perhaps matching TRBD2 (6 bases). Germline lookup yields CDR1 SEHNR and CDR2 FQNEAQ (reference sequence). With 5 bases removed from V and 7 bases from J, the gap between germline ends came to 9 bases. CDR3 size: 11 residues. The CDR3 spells CASSPGREQYF. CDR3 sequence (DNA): TGTGCCAGCAGCCCGGGGAGGGAGCAGTACTTC.

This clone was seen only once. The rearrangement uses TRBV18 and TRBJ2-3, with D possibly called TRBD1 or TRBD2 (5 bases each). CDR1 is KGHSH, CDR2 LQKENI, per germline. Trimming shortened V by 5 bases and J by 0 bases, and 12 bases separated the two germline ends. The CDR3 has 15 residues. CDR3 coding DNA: TGTGCCAGCTCAAGGGACCTTCCTAGCACAGATACGCAGTATTTT. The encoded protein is CASSRDLPSTDTQYF.

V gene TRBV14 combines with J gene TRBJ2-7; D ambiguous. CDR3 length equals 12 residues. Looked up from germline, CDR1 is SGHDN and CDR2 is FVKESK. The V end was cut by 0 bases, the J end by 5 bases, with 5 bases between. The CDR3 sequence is CASSQEVNEQYF. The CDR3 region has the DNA TGTGCCAGCAGCCAAGAAGTGAACGAGCAGTACTTC.

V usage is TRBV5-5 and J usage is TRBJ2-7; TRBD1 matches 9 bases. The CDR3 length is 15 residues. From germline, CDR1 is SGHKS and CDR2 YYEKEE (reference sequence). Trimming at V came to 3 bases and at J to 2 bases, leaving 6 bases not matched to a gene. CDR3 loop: CASSSRDRATYEQYF. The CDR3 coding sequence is TGTGCCAGCAGCTCCCGGGACAGGGCCACCTACGAGCAGTACTTC. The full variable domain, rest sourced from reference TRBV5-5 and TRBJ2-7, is DAGVTQSPTHLIKTRGQQVTLRCSPISGHKSVSWYQQVLGQGPQFIFQYYEKEERGRGNFPDRFSARQFPNYSSELNVNALLLGDSALYLCASSSRDRATYEQYFGPGTRLTVT.

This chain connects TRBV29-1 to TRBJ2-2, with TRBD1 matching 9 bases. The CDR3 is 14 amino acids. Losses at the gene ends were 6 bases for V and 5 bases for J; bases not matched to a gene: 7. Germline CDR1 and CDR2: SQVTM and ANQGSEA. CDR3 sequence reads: CSVTGTGTTGELFF. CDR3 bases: TGCAGCGTGACCGGGACAGGGACTACCGGGGAGCTGTTTTTT.

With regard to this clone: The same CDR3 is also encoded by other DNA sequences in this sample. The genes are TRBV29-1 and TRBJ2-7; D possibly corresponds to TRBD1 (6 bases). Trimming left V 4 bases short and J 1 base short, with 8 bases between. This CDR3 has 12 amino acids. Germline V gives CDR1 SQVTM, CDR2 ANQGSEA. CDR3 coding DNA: TGCAGCGTTGGCACAGGGTCCTACGAGCAGTACTTC. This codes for CSVGTGSYEQYF.

Written as DNA, the CDR3 is TGTGCCATCAGTGAGTCAAGGGGCTTAGGGTCCAATGAGCAGTTCTTC. Translation gives CAISESRGLGSNEQFF. The chain has TRBV10-3 and TRBJ2-1; perhaps TRBD1 as D (5 bases). V shed 0 bases and J shed 6 bases, with 15 bases lying between them. Looked up from germline, CDR1 is ENHRY and CDR2 is SYGVKD. This CDR3 is 16 amino acids long.

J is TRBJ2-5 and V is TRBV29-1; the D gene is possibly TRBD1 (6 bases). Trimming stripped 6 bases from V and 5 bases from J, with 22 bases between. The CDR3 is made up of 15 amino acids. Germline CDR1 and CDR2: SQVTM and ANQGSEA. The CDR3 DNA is TGCAGCGTGGGGGCCGGCAGGGGTGTATGGGAGACCCAGTACTTC. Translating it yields CSVGAGRGVWETQYF.